Reported below is one TCR beta chain. Assay used: immunoSEQ multiplex PCR; TCRdb lists only in-frame clones, some missing. This table has over 250,000 clones, around 90% appearing once. This record comes from a study of blood T cell repertoires in COVID-19. Trimming left V 6 bases short and J 6 bases short, with 20 bases between. The CDR3 consists of 15 residues. Germline lookup yields CDR1 MDHEN and CDR2 SYDVKM. The gene calls are TRBV28 and TRBJ1-2, with a possible D match to TRBD1 (5 bases). The receptor was isolated from a man aged 60 to 75 who had recovered from COVID-19. The source material was peripheral blood. The CDR3 loop reads CASRLPLGGTHGYTF. CDR3 in DNA: TGTGCCAGCAGGTTACCCCTTGGGGGGACCCATGGCTACACCTTC.